Listed below are T cell receptor beta chains from one sample, sequenced in a study of TIL therapy for anti-PD-1-resistant metastatic lung cancer. Here immunoSEQ multiplex PCR was the method, and the copy in TCRdb shows in-frame clones only, minus some. The sample lists roughly 92,000 clones; approximately 65% were seen once. The source was tumor tissue, collected at baseline. These receptor sequences come from a person between 30 and 79 years old with non-small cell lung cancer. Both conserved end residues are trimmed from each CDR3.

J gene | V gene | CDR3 protein
TRBJ2-7 | TRBV5-1 | ASSYTGQGASEQY
TRBJ2-5 | TRBV24-1 | ATSDSTREETQY
TRBJ2-3 | TRBV28 | ASSFPQLAGGVGTDTQY
TRBJ2-7 | TRBV7-8 | ASSLAGGRAWYEQY
TRBJ1-3 | TRBV19 | ASSEDSWSTIY
TRBJ2-5 | TRBV28 | ASSHWDRGKTQY
TRBJ2-1 | TRBV5-1 | ASSSDRVRNEQF
TRBJ1-4 | TRBV5-4 | ASSDTGSTNEKLF
TRBJ2-3 | TRBV19 | ASSRRLEQY
TRBJ2-3 | TRBV5-8 | ASSFGVTSTDTQY
TRBJ2-1 | TRBV9 | ASSVGGGAYNEQF
TRBJ1-4 | TRBV5-4 | ASSRGAGDRNEKLF
TRBJ2-2 | TRBV7-3 | ASSLTSGGRRAGELF
TRBJ1-2 | TRBV15 | ATSRGGAGYNYGYT
TRBJ2-7 | TRBV20-1 | SASGRLGYEQY
TRBJ2-5 | TRBV13 | ASSLSMTSGETQY
TRBJ1-6 | TRBV7-3 | ASSRPDSPLH
TRBJ1-3 | TRBV4-3 | ASSQDKIGSGNTIY
TRBJ1-3 | TRBV28 | ASSLTRDGSSGNTIY
TRBJ1-2 | TRBV10-2 | ASSEGTAGDYGYT